A selection of T cell receptor beta chains follows, all from one sample in a study of early T cells in non-severe SARS-CoV-2 infection. Each CDR3 protein gets one entry after TCRdb re-called the 5' RACE reads with MiXCR. The sample has tens of thousands of distinct CDR3 sequences; about 7% are singletons. The sequenced sample was whole blood. The source of these receptors is an adult who was a healthcare worker with PCR-confirmed SARS-CoV-2 infection or an uninfected control (not recorded which). CDR3s include the opening cysteine and the closing phenylalanine or tryptophan. A D gene is named only where the DNA matches it firmly. Rows give clone size only sometimes, using once, few, many, or a class for an expanded clone.

>TRBD2|TRBV11-2|TRBJ2-3|19|-
TGTGCCAGCAGAACCCGGACTAGCGGAGGGGGTTTGAGCACAGATACGCAGTATTTT
CASRTRTSGGGLSTDTQYF
>-|TRBV28|TRBJ2-2|14|-
TGTGCCACCCAGAGAGGGGACAACACCGGGGAGCTGTTTTTT
CATQRGDNTGELFF
>TRBD2|TRBV12-3/TRBV12-4|TRBJ2-2|16|many
TGTGCCAGCAGCCCTCATTCCGTAGCGGGCACCGGGGAGCTGTTTTTT
CASSPHSVAGTGELFF
>-|TRBV5-1|TRBJ2-1|14|many
TGCGCCAGCAGCTTGGTCGGGGGCAGGAATGAGCAGTTCTTC
CASSLVGGRNEQFF
>-|TRBV7-6|TRBJ2-1|13|many
TGTGCCAGCAGCTTATACAGGAACAATGAGCAGTTCTTC
CASSLYRNNEQFF
>TRBD1|TRBV20-1|TRBJ2-1|14|many
TGCAGTGCTGCCGGGACAGGTTATTACAATGAGCAGTTCTTC
CSAAGTGYYNEQFF
>-|TRBV27|TRBJ1-1|14|few
TGTGCCAGCAGTAAGGTCCAGGGCTACACTGAAGCTTTCTTT
CASSKVQGYTEAFF
>TRBD2|TRBV5-1|TRBJ2-5|16|many
TGCGCCAGCAGTGGGACTAGCGGGAGATGGCAGGAGACCCAGTACTTC
CASSGTSGRWQETQYF
>-|TRBV29-1|TRBJ2-7|12|many
TGCAGCGTTAGAGACCCAAATCGGGAGCAGTACTTC
CSVRDPNREQYF
>-|TRBV20-1|TRBJ2-1|15|many
TGCAGTGCTAGGGCTACGGAGAGCTCCTACAATGAGCAGTTCTTC
CSARATESSYNEQFF
>TRBD2|TRBV7-8|TRBJ2-2|18|many
TGTGCCAGCAGCGTAAGGACGGGGACTAGCGCGTTAGCCGGGGAGCTGTTTTTT
CASSVRTGTSALAGELFF
>-|TRBV28|TRBJ2-5|14|many
TGTGCCAGCAGTTATGCCAGGGGATCAGAGACCCAGTACTTC
CASSYARGSETQYF
>TRBD2|TRBV20-1|TRBJ2-3|14|many
TGCAGTGCCGGGGGGGCGGGAGGCTTAGATACGCAGTATTTT
CSAGGAGGLDTQYF
>TRBD2|TRBV5-1|TRBJ2-3|19|many
TGCGCCAGCAGCTTGGGACTAGCGATTGGGTCGCGCGGCACAGATACGCAGTATTTT
CASSLGLAIGSRGTDTQYF
>TRBD2|TRBV29-1|TRBJ2-7|14|few
TGCAGCGTTCGACCTGGACTAGCGGGATACGAGCAGTACTTC
CSVRPGLAGYEQYF
>-|TRBV20-1|TRBJ2-3|12|many
TGCAGTGCTTTCGGGAACGCAGATACGCAGTATTTT
CSAFGNADTQYF